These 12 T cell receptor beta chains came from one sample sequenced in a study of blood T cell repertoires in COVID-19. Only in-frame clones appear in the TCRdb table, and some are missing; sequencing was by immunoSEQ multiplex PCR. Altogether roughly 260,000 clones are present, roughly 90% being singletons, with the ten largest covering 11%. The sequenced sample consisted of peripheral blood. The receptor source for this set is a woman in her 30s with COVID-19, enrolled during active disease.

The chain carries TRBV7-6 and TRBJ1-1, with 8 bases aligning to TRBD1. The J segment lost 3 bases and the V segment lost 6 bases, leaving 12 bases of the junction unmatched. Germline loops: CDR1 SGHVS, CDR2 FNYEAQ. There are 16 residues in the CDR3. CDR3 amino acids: CASSSRTGMGYTEAFF. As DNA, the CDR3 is TGTGCCAGCAGTTCTAGGACAGGGATGGGATACACTGAAGCTTTCTTT.

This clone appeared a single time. In nucleotides, the CDR3 is TGTGCCAGCAGCCGAGGACTAGCGGGGTGGATCCAAGAGACCCAGTACTTC. This encodes CASSRGLAGWIQETQYF. The chain uses TRBV14 and TRBJ2-5, with 12 bases fitting TRBD2. Trimming removed 4 bases from V and 1 base from J; junction bases left unmatched: 7. In germline, CDR1 is SGHDN, CDR2 FVKESK. The CDR3 extends over 17 amino acids.

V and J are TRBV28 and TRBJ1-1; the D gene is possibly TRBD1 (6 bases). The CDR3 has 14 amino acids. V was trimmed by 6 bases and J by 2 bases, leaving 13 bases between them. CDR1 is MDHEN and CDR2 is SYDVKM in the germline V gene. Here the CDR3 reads CASRYTGRNTEAFF. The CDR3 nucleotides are TGTGCCAGCAGATATACAGGGCGCAACACTGAAGCTTTCTTT.

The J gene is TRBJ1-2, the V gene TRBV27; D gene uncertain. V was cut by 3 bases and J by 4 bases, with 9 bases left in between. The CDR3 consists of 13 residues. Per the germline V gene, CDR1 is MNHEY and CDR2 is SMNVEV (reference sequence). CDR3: CASSFTSVYGYTF. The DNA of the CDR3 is TGTGCCAGCAGTTTTACAAGCGTCTATGGCTACACCTTC.

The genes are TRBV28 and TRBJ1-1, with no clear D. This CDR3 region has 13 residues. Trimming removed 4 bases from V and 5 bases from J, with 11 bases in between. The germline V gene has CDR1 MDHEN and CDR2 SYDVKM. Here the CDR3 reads CASSWETVTEAFF. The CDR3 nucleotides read TGTGCCAGCAGTTGGGAGACTGTGACTGAAGCTTTCTTT.

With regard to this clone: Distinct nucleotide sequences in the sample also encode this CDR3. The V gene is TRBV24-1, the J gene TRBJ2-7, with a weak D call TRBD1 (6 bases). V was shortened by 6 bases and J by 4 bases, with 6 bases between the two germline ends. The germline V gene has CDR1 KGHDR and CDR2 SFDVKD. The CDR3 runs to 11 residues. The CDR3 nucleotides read TGTGCCACCAGTCAGGGGTACGAGCAGTACTTC. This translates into CATSQGYEQYF.

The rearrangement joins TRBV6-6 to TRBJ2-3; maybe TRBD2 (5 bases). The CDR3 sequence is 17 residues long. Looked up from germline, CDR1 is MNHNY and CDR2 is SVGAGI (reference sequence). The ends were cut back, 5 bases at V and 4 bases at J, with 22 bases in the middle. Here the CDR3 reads CASSPQTLARPADTQYF. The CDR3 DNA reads TGTGCCAGCAGTCCCCAGACCCTAGCAAGGCCCGCAGATACGCAGTATTTT.

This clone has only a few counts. The chain's CDR3 is CASSKAAGQRDSGNTIYF. The CDR3, as DNA: TGTGCCAGCAGCAAAGCGGCGGGACAGCGTGACTCTGGAAACACCATATATTTT. This chain connects TRBV21-1 to TRBJ1-3; TRBD1, as called in the table, went unchecked against the DNA. TRBV21-1 is a pseudogene segment. CDR3 length equals 18 residues.

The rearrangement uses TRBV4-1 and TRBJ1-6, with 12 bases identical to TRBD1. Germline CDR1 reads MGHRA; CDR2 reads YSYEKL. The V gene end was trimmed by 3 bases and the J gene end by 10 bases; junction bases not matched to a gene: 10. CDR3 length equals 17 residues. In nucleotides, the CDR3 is TGCGCCAGCAGCCAGGGGACAGGGGGCAATGCGCTCTCACCCCTCCACTTT. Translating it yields CASSQGTGGNALSPLHF.

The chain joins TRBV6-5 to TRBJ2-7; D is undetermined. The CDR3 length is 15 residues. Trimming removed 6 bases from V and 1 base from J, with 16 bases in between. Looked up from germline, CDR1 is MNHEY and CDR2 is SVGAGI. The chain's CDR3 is CASRDHRGFSYEQYF. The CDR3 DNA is TGTGCCAGCAGGGATCATCGCGGATTTTCCTACGAGCAGTACTTC.

CDR3: CASRRDFSTGQETQYF. CDR3 bases: TGTGCCAGTCGAAGGGACTTTTCTACGGGACAAGAGACCCAGTACTTC. The genes are TRBV28 and TRBJ2-5; D may be TRBD2 (6 bases). Trimming shortened V by 9 bases and J by 2 bases, and 22 bases separated the two germline ends. CDR1 MDHEN and CDR2 SYDVKM come from the germline V gene. The CDR3 spans 16 residues.

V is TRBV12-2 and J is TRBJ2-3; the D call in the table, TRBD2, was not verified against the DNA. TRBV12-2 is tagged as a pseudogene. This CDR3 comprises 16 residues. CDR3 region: CASRLPDGRGRDTQYF. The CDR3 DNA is TGTGCAAGTCGCTTACCTGACGGGAGAGGGAGAGATACGCAGTATTTT.